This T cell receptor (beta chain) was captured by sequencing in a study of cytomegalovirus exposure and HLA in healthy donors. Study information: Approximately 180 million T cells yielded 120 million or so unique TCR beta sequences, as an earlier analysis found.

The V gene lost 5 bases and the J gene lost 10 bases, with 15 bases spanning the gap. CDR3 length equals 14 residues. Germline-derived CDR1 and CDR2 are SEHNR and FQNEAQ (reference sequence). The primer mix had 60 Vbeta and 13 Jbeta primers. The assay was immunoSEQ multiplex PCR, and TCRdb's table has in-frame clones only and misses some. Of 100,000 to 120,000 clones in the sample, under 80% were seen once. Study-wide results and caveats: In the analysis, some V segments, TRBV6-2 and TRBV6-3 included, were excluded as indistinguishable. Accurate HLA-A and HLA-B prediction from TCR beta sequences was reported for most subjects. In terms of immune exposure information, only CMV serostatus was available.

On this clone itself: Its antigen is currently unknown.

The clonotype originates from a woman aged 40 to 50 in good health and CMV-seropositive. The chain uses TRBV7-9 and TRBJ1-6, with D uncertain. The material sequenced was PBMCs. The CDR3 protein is CASSLSEGSSPLHF. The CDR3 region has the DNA TGTGCCAGCAGCCTCAGTGAAGGTAGCTCACCCCTCCACTTT. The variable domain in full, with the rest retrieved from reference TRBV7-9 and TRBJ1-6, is DTGVSQNPRHKITKRGQNVTFRCDPISEHNRLYWYRQTLGQGPEFLTYFQNEAQLEKSRLLSDRFSAERPKGSFSTLEIQRTEQGDSAMYLCASSLSEGSSPLHFGNGTRLTVT.